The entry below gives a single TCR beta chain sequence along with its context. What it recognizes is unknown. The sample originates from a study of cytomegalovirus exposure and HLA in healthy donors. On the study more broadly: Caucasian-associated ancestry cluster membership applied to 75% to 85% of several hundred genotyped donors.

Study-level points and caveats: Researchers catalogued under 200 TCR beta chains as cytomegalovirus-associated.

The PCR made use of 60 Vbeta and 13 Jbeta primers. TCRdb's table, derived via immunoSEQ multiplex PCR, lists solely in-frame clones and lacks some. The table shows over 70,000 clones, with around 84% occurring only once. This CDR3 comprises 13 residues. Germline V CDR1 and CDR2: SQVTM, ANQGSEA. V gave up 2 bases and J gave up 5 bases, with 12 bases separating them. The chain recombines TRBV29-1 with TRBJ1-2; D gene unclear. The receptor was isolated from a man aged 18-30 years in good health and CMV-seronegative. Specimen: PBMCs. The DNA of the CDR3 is TGCAGCGTTGAATCCACAGCTACTTATGGCTACACCTTC. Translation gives CSVESTATYGYTF.